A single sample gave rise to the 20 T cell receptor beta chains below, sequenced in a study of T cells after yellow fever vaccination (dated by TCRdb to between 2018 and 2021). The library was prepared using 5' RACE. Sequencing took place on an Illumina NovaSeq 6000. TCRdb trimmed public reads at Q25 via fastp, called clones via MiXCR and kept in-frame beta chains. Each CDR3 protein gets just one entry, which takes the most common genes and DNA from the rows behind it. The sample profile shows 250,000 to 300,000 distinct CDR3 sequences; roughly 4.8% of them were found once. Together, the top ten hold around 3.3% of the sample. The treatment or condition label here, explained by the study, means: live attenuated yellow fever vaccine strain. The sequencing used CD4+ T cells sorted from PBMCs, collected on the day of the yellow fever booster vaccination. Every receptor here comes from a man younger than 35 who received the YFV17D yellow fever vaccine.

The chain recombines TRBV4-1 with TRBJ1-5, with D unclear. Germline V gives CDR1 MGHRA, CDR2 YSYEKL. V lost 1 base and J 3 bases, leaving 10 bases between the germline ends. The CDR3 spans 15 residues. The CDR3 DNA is TGCGCCAGCAGCCAAGTGGCACAGTACAATCAGCCCCAGCATTTT. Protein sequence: CASSQVAQYNQPQHF.

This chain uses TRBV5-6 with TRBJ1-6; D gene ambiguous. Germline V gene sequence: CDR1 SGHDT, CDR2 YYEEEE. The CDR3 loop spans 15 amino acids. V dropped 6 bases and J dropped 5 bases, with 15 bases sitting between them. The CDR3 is CASTRDPGHNSPLHF. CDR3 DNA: TGTGCCAGCACCAGAGACCCAGGCCATAATTCACCCCTCCACTTT.

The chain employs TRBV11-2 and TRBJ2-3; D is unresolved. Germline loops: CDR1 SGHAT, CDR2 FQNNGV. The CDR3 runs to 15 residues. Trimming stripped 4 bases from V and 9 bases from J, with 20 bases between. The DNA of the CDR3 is TGTGCCAGCAGCTGGCAGACGACTGGTGGGATCACGCAGTATTTT. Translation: CASSWQTTGGITQYF.

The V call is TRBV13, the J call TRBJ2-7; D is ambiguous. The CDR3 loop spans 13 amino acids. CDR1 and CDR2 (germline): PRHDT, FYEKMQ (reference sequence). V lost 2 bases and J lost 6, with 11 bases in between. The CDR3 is CASSLPSRTEQYF. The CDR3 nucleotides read TGTGCCAGCAGCTTACCCTCCCGGACCGAGCAGTACTTC.

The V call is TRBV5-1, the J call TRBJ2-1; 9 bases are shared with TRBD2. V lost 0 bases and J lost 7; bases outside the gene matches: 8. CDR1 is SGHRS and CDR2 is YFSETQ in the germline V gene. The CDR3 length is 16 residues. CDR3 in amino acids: CASSLEARGGGNEQFF. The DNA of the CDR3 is TGCGCCAGCAGCTTGGAGGCGCGCGGGGGGGGTAATGAGCAGTTCTTC. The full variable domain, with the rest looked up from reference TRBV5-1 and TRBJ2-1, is KAGVTQTPRYLIKTRGQQVTLSCSPISGHRSVSWYQQTPGQGLQFLFEYFSETQRNKGNFPGRFSGRQFSNSRSEMNVSTLELGDSALYLCASSLEARGGGNEQFFGPGTRLTVL.

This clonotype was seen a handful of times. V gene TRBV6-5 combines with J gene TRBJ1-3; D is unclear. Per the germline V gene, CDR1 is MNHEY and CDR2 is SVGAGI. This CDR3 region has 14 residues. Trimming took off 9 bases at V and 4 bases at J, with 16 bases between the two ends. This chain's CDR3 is CASPGGAEGNTIYF. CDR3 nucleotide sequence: TGTGCCAGTCCAGGAGGAGCGGAGGGAAACACCATATATTTT.

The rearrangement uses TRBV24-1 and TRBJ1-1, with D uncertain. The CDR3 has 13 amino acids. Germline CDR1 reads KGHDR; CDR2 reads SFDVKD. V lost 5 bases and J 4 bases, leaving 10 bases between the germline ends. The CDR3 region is CATSVGSGTEAFF. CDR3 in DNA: TGTGCCACCAGTGTGGGATCCGGCACTGAAGCTTTCTTT.

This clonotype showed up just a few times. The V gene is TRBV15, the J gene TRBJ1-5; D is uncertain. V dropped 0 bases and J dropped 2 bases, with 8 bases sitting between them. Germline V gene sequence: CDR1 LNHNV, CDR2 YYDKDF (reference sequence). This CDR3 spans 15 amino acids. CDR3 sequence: CATSRDGVGNQPQHF. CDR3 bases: TGTGCCACCAGCAGAGATGGGGTGGGCAATCAGCCCCAGCATTTT.

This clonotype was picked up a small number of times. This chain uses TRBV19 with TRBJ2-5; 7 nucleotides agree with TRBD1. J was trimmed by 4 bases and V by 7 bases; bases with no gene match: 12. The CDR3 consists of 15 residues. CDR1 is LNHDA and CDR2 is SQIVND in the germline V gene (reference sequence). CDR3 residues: CASTPGTAIGETQYF. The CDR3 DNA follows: TGTGCCAGTACCCCCGGGACAGCCATAGGAGAGACCCAGTACTTC.

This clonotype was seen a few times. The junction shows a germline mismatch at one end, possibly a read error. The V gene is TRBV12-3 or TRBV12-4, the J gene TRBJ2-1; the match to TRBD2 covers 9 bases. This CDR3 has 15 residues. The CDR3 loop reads CASSVAGVGDNEQFF. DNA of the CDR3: TGTGCCAGCAGTGTAGCGGGGGTAGGAGACAATGAGCAGTTCTTC.

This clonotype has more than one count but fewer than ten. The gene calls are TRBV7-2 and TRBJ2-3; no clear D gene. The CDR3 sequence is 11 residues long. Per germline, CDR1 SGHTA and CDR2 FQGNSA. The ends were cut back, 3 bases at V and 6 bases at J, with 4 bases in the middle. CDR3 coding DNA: TGTGCCAGCAGCTTTTATGATACGCAGTATTTT. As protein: CASSFYDTQYF.

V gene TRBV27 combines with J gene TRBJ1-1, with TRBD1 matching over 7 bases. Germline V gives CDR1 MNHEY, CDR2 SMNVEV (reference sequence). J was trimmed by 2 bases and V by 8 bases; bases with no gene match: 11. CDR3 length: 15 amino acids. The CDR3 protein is CASRTKDRTNTEAFF. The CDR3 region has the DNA TGTGCCAGCCGAACGAAGGACAGGACTAACACTGAAGCTTTCTTT.

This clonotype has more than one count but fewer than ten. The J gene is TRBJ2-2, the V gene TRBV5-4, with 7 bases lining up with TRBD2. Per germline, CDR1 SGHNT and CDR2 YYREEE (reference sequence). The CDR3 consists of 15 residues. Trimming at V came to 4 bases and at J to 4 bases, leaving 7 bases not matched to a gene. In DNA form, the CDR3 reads TGTGCCAGCAGCCCCCGGGGGGTAGGCACCGGGGAGCTGTTTTTT. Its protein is CASSPRGVGTGELFF.

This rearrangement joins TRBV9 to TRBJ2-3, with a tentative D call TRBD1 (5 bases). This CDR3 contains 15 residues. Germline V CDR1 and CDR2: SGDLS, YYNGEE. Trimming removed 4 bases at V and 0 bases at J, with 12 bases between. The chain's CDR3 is CASSPVSGSTDTQYF. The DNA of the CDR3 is TGTGCCAGCAGCCCCGTCTCAGGGAGCACAGATACGCAGTATTTT.

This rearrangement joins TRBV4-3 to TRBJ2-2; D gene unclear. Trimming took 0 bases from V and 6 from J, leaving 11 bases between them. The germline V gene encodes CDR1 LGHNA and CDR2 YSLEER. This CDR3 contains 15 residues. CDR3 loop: CASSQDSRVAGELFF. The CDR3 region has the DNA TGCGCCAGCAGCCAAGATTCAAGGGTGGCCGGGGAGCTGTTTTTT.

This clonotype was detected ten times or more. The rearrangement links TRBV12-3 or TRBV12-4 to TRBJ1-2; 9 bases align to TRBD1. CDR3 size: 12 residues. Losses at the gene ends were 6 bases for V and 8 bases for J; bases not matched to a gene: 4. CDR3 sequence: CASRQGAVGYTF. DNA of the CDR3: TGTGCCAGCAGACAGGGGGCTGTAGGCTACACCTTC.

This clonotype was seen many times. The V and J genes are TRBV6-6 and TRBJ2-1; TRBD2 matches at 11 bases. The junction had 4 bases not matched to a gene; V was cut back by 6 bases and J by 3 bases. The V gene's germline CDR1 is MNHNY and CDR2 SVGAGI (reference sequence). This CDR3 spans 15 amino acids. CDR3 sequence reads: CASSQTSGGYNEQFF. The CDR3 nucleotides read TGTGCCAGCAGCCAAACTAGCGGGGGCTACAATGAGCAGTTCTTC.

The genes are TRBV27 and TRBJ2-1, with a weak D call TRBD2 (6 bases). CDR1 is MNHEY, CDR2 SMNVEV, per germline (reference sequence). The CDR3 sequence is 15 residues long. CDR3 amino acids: CVSAPFGGRLNEQFF. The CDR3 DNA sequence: TGTGTCTCAGCTCCGTTCGGGGGTCGGCTGAATGAGCAGTTCTTC.

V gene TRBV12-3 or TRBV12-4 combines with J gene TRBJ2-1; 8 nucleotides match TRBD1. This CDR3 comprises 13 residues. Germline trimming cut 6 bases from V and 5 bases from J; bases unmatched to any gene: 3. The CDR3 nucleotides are TGTGCCAGCAGGTCGACAGGGGACAATGAGCAGTTCTTC. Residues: CASRSTGDNEQFF.

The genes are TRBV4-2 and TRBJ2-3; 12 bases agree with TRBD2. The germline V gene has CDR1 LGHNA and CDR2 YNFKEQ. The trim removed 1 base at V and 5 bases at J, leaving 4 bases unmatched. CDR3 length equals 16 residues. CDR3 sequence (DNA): TGTGCCAGCAGCCAAGTCCTAGCGGGGGGGCTAGATACGCAGTATTTT. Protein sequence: CASSQVLAGGLDTQYF.